In its sample, the clone carrying this TCR beta chain was seen once. Its antigen is unidentified. This sample is part of a study of graft-versus-host responses after intestinal transplantation. At the level of the study: Transplants given to recipients were multivisceral, liver-intestinal, or isolated intestinal. Recipients across the board were started on anti-thymocyte globulin induction, then kept on tacrolimus and steroids for about three years.

The CDR3 loop spans 20 amino acids. CDR1 and CDR2 (germline): SGHVS, FNYEAQ. J was trimmed by 0 bases and V by 2 bases; bases with no gene match: 13. Sequencing was performed with immunoSEQ multiplex PCR; in TCRdb, only in-frame clones are kept and a portion is missing. The table lists 90,000 to 120,000 clones, 87% of them singletons. The specimen comprised unstimulated CD4+ T cells sorted from spleen or lymph node cells, sampled before intestinal transplant. V is TRBV7-6 and J is TRBJ2-2; 9 nucleotides agree with TRBD2. The sequence came from a human donor who received an intestinal transplant. CDR3 coding DNA: TGTGCCAGCAGCTTACGTGTGTTGGCCAGCGGGAGGTCGAACACCGGGGAGCTGTTTTTT. Translated, it gives CASSLRVLASGRSNTGELFF.